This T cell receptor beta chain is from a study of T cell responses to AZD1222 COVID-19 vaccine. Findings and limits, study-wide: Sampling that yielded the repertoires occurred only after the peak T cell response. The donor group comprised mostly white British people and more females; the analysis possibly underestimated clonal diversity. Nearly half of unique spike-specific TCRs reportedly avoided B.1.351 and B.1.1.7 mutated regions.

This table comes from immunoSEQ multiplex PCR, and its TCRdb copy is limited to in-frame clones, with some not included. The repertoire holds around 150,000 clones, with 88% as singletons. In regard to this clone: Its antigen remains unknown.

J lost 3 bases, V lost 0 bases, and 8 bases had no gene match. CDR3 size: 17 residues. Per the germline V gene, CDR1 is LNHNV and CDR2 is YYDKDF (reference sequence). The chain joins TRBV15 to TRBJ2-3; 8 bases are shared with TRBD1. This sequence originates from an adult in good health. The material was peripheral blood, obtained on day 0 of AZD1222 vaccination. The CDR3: CATSREGPGQATDTQYF. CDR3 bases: TGTGCCACCAGCAGAGAGGGCCCGGGACAGGCGACAGATACGCAGTATTTT.